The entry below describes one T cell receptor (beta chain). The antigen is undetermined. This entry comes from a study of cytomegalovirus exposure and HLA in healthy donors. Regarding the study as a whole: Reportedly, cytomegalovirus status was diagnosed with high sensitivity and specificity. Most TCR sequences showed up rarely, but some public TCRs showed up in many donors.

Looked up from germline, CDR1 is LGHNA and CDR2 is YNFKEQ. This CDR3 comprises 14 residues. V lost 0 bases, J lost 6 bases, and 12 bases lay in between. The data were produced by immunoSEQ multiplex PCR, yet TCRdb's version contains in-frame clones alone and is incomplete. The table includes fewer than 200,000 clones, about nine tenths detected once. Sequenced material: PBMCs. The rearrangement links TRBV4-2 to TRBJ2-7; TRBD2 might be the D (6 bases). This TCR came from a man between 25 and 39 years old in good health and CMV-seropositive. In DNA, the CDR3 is TGTGCCAGCAGCCAAGATCGAGGGACTTCCGAGCAGTACTTC. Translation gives CASSQDRGTSEQYF.